This T cell receptor beta chain emerged from a study of T-cell reconstitution after alpha-beta-depleted transplantation in children. CDR3 length: 14 residues. From germline, CDR1 is SQVTM and CDR2 ANQGSEA. V lost 7 bases to trimming and J lost 2 bases; unmatched junction nucleotides: 9. Researchers prepared the TCRbeta library using unique molecular identifiers, the study reports. TCRdb used MiXCR to reprocess the PCR reads, holding one entry per CDR3 protein. The data show approximately 390,000 distinct CDR3 sequences, about a tenth seen once. The chain joins TRBV29-1 to TRBJ2-7, with TRBD2 identical over 9 bases. The source material was PBMCs from the stem cell graft donor, sampled from the stem cell graft. The source is a human donor who donated a stem cell graft to a child with acute myeloid leukemia. The DNA of the CDR3 is TGCAGCGCCGGTGGAGCGGGAGGTCCCTACGAGCAGTACTTC. Translating gives CSAGGAGGPYEQYF.